Listed below are T cell receptor beta chains from one sample, sequenced in a study of blood T cell repertoires in COVID-19. Method: immunoSEQ multiplex PCR; TCRdb's copy keeps in-frame clones and lacks some. Among under 500,000 clones, approximately 90% were seen once, and the ten largest hold about 2.1%. The specimen was PBMCs or T cells enriched from blood (not recorded which). The receptors here all came from a woman aged 18-29 years with acute COVID-19. Both conserved end residues are trimmed from each CDR3. Fields, in order: J gene, V gene, CDR3 protein.

>TRBJ2-7|TRBV6-5
ASSPGRTPSYEQY
>TRBJ2-1|TRBV2
ASVSGGARNEQF
>TRBJ1-1|TRBV5-1
ASSLGTHTEAF
>TRBJ2-7|TRBV29-1
SVEKQGLTYEQY
>TRBJ1-1|TRBV6-6
ASSYSTGEKQAF
>TRBJ2-3|TRBV4-3
ASSPRGQERTDTQY
>TRBJ2-5|TRBV24-1
ATSDRDRRTGTQY
>TRBJ2-7|TRBV11-2
ASSFAYTYEQY
>TRBJ1-6|TRBV4-3
ASSQEAGGYNSPLH
>TRBJ1-2|TRBV27
ASSYRDRDGYT
>TRBJ1-5|TRBV3-1/TRBV3-2
ASSPGTGAHQPQH
>TRBJ1-1|TRBV7-3
ASSLDRNTEAF
>TRBJ1-3|TRBV5-5
ASSLRDIYSGNTIY
>TRBJ1-3|TRBV6-6
ATYPTGNSGNTIY
>TRBJ2-5|TRBV5-4
ASSLRGGPLAQY
>TRBJ1-1|TRBV19
ASSSSDRGYGEAF
>TRBJ2-1|TRBV7-9
ASPPGGTSGRGQF
>TRBJ2-2|TRBV25-1
ASSPGEDTGELF
>TRBJ1-2|TRBV9
ASSTQGGFGYT
>TRBJ1-4|TRBV25-1
ASSETGVYEKLF
>TRBJ2-5|TRBV3-1/TRBV3-2
ASSQRQMETQY
>TRBJ2-3|TRBV9
ASSVGTSEFTDTQY
>TRBJ2-1|TRBV4-3
ASSQVAAGQDEQF
>TRBJ2-1|TRBV28
ASSFRYNEQF
>TRBJ2-5|TRBV10-1
ASSEGQGVETQY
>TRBJ2-7|TRBV5-1
ASSLRTGRDEQY